The 21 T cell receptor beta chains presented below share a single source sample, sequenced in a study of graft-versus-host responses after intestinal transplantation. The antigens of these receptors remain unknown. TCRdb's table, derived via immunoSEQ multiplex PCR, lists solely in-frame clones and lacks some. This sample yields 100,000 to 120,000 clones, of which 90% to 95% are seen a single time; roughly 0.5% belongs to the top ten. The input for sequencing was unstimulated CD8+ T cells sorted from spleen or lymph node cells, taken before intestinal transplant. The receptors come from a human donor who received an intestinal transplant.

The DNA of the CDR3 is TGCAGCGTTGAAGAAGCCCGGTACGAGCAGTACTTC. It yields the protein CSVEEARYEQYF. This rearrangement joins TRBV29-1 to TRBJ2-7; D is unclear. This CDR3 is 12 amino acids long. Germline values: CDR1 SQVTM, CDR2 ANQGSEA. Trimming took off 0 bases at V and 4 bases at J, with 7 bases between the two ends.

V is TRBV27 and J is TRBJ1-5, with D uncertain. CDR1 MNHEY and CDR2 SMNVEV come from the germline V gene (reference sequence). With 1 base removed from V and 5 bases from J, the gap between germline ends came to 15 bases. CDR3 size: 16 residues. CDR3 sequence: CASSLYEGGSDQPQHF. The CDR3 DNA follows: TGTGCCAGCAGTTTATACGAGGGAGGGAGCGATCAGCCCCAGCATTTT.

V and J are TRBV5-6 and TRBJ1-1; weak D call: TRBD1 (5 bases). The CDR3 has 15 residues. The V gene's germline CDR1 is SGHDT and CDR2 YYEEEE. V dropped 4 bases and J dropped 3 bases, with 16 bases sitting between them. In DNA, the CDR3 is TGTGCCAGCAGCGGGCGGGACCAAGGGGACACTGAAGCTTTCTTT. It codes for CASSGRDQGDTEAFF.

The chain combines TRBV27 with TRBJ2-1; a possible D gene is TRBD2 (6 bases). V shed 10 bases and J shed 2 bases, with 15 bases lying between them. The CDR3 length is 14 residues. CDR1 and CDR2 (germline): MNHEY, SMNVEV (reference sequence). The CDR3, as DNA: TGTGCCACCACTACGGAGGGCCCCTACAATGAGCAGTTCTTC. Its protein product is CATTTEGPYNEQFF.

This clone has only one observation. The V gene is TRBV18, the J gene TRBJ1-2; D remains unclear. From germline, CDR1 is KGHSH and CDR2 LQKENI. The germline V and J ends were trimmed by 10 bases and 3 bases, with 12 bases remaining between them. The CDR3 is made up of 12 amino acids. The CDR3 region has the DNA TGTGCCACCCCCCGTGAGGACTATGGCTACACCTTC. Protein: CATPREDYGYTF.

The chain has TRBV7-6 and TRBJ2-1; 10 bases are shared with TRBD2. Unmatched junction bases numbered 8, after V lost 5 bases and J lost 7 bases. This CDR3 contains 15 residues. Germline V CDR1 and CDR2: SGHVS, FNYEAQ. This CDR3 reads CASSVLAGVGNEQFF. CDR3 DNA: TGTGCCAGCAGCGTTCTAGCGGGAGTTGGTAATGAGCAGTTCTTC.

The rearrangement uses TRBV4-1 and TRBJ1-1; D is ambiguous. Deletions cut 4 bases from V and 1 base from J, with 13 bases between. The length of the CDR3 is 15 residues. The germline gives CDR1 MGHRA, CDR2 YSYEKL. The CDR3 reads CASSRGLLANTEAFF. CDR3 nucleotides: TGCGCCAGCAGCCGCGGGTTGTTGGCGAACACTGAAGCTTTCTTT.

This clone was seen once. The chain couples TRBV5-6 to TRBJ2-1; a weak D match, TRBD2 (6 bases). The CDR3 spans 18 residues. Germline CDR1 is SGHDT and CDR2 is YYEEEE. V lost 0 bases, J lost 7 bases, and 23 bases lay in between. CDR3 bases: TGTGCCAGCAGCTTGGGGGTACGGAGGGTTAATTTTTGGAATGAGCAGTTCTTC. It specifies CASSLGVRRVNFWNEQFF.

This chain links TRBV5-1 with TRBJ1-3; D uncertain. The V end lost 7 bases, the J end lost 4 bases, and 12 bases lay between the germline ends. The germline V gene has CDR1 SGHRS and CDR2 YFSETQ. The CDR3 loop spans 13 amino acids. The CDR3 protein is CASSGGFGNTIYF. CDR3 nucleotides: TGCGCCAGCTCCGGAGGATTCGGAAACACCATATATTTT.

The genes are TRBV7-9 and TRBJ2-1, with D possibly TRBD2 on 6 matching bases. The CDR3 extends over 13 amino acids. Germline CDR1 reads SEHNR; CDR2 reads FQNEAQ (reference sequence). The V gene lost 0 bases and the J gene lost 9 bases, with 9 bases spanning the gap. The CDR3 region has the DNA TGTGCCAGCAGCTTAGCGCGGGAAGGTGAGCAGTTCTTC. Amino acids: CASSLAREGEQFF.

The chain uses TRBV13 and TRBJ2-7; 12 bases align to TRBD2. The CDR3 is 15 residues long. The J segment lost 2 bases and the V segment lost 5 bases, leaving 4 bases of the junction unmatched. The germline V gene encodes CDR1 PRHDT and CDR2 FYEKMQ (reference sequence). CDR3 nucleotides: TGTGCCAGCAGCACCAGACTAGCGGGAGCCTACGAGCAGTACTTC. The encoded protein is CASSTRLAGAYEQYF.

The genes are TRBV6-5 and TRBJ1-1; 7 nucleotides line up with TRBD1. There are 15 residues in the CDR3. Trimming cost V 2 bases and J 5 bases; bases outside gene matches: 8. Germline V gene data show CDR1 as MNHEY and CDR2 as SVGAGI. CDR3 DNA sequence: TGTGCCAGCAGTTACGCCCGACAGGGCATAACTGAAGCTTTCTTT. Protein: CASSYARQGITEAFF.

The rearrangement uses TRBV20-1 and TRBJ2-7, with a possible D match to TRBD1 (5 bases). The germline V gene encodes CDR1 DFQATT and CDR2 SNEGSKA (reference sequence). CDR3 length: 10 residues. V was cut by 3 bases and J by 6 bases, with 6 bases left in between. The CDR3 region is CSARGLEQYF. For the CDR3, the DNA is TGCAGTGCTAGGGGGCTCGAGCAGTACTTC.

The J gene is TRBJ2-5, the V gene TRBV5-4; 11 positions agree with TRBD2. Germline trimming cut 3 bases from V and 2 bases from J; bases unmatched to any gene: 6. Looked up from germline, CDR1 is SGHNT and CDR2 is YYREEE (reference sequence). This CDR3 region has 16 residues. CDR3 sequence reads: CASSSWGLAVQETQYF. CDR3 nucleotide sequence: TGTGCCAGCAGCTCATGGGGACTAGCGGTACAAGAGACCCAGTACTTC.

The chain links TRBV9 to TRBJ2-2; perhaps TRBD1 as D (5 bases). The CDR3 loop spans 13 amino acids. The germline V gene has CDR1 SGDLS and CDR2 YYNGEE. Trimming shortened V by 6 bases and J by 4 bases, and 10 bases separated the two germline ends. The CDR3 DNA is TGTGCCAGCACCCCAGGGCGCACCGGGGAGCTGTTTTTT. Its translation: CASTPGRTGELFF.

CDR3 sequence (DNA): TGTGCCTGGAGTGTCCGGGGGCAGTACCACCGGCCCGGCTATGGCTACACCTTC. Amino acid sequence: CAWSVRGQYHRPGYGYTF. This chain uses TRBV30 with TRBJ1-2; weak D call: TRBD1 (6 bases). Germline loops: CDR1 GTSNPN, CDR2 SVGIG (reference sequence). V was pared by 0 bases and J by 4 bases, with 24 bases between. The CDR3 totals 18 residues. Together with reference TRBV30 and TRBJ1-2, the CDR3 gives the full variable domain: SQTIHQWPATLVQPVGSPLSLECTVEGTSNPNLYWYRQAAGRGLQLLFYSVGIGQISSEVPQNLSASRPQDRQFILSSKKLLLSDSGFYLCAWSVRGQYHRPGYGYTFGSGTRLTVV.

The chain joins TRBV6-1 to TRBJ1-1, with TRBD1 matching 7 bases. The germline CDR1 and CDR2 sequences are MNHNS and SASEGT. The CDR3 consists of 15 residues. J lost 2 bases, V lost 1 base, and 4 bases had no gene match. The CDR3 is CASSEDRGGNTEAFF. The CDR3 nucleotides read TGTGCCAGCAGTGAAGACAGGGGAGGAAACACTGAAGCTTTCTTT.

This sequence joins TRBV6-5 and TRBJ2-1; D is undetermined. Germline loops: CDR1 MNHEY, CDR2 SVGAGI. Trimming left V 11 bases short and J 8 bases short, with 13 bases between. The CDR3 is 11 amino acids. The CDR3 DNA reads TGTGCCCCCCTCGGCCCGGATGAGCAGTTCTTC. Its protein is CAPLGPDEQFF.

The V call is TRBV15, the J call TRBJ1-5, with no clear D. Germline V gives CDR1 LNHNV, CDR2 YYDKDF (reference sequence). This CDR3 comprises 15 residues. Trimming cost V 0 bases and J 5 bases, with 11 bases left between them. The CDR3 coding sequence is TGTGCCACCAGCAGAGATCGGGTGCCAGATCAGCCCCAGCATTTT. Protein product: CATSRDRVPDQPQHF.

Concerning this clone: At the DNA level, this CDR3 is encoded by other sequences in the same sample as well. The gene calls are TRBV27 and TRBJ2-1; tentative D call: TRBD1 (6 bases). CDR3 length: 13 residues. V was clipped by 3 bases and J by 9 bases, with 12 bases between them. From germline, CDR1 is MNHEY and CDR2 SMNVEV (reference sequence). In nucleotides, the CDR3 is TGTGCCAGCAGTTTCTCGACAGGAAGTGAGCAGTTCTTC. Translation: CASSFSTGSEQFF.

V is TRBV4-1 and J is TRBJ2-3; D gene ambiguous. V lost 1 base and J 3 bases, leaving 14 bases between the germline ends. Germline CDR1 and CDR2: MGHRA and YSYEKL. This CDR3 is built from 16 residues. The CDR3 region is CASSQVPYPQTDTQYF. For the CDR3, the DNA is TGCGCCAGCAGCCAAGTTCCGTACCCCCAGACAGATACGCAGTATTTT.